This TCR beta chain was recovered during a study of blood T cells in healthy people across ages. General observations from the study: Whereas aged donors had fewer naive CD4+ cells, long-lived donors had more of them and higher diversity.

CDR1 is SNHLY and CDR2 is FYNNEI in the germline V gene. The CDR3 is made up of 11 amino acids. Deletions cut 8 bases from V and 9 bases from J, with 12 bases between. Details on this clonotype: Its matching antigen is unknown.

The use of a sample-barcoded 5' primer and a J-beta primer mix characterized a second PCR of about 7 to 12 cycles. Each single sample gave us at least 3 million CDR3-containing paired-end reads. TCRdb called the 5' RACE reads again in MiXCR, with one record for every CDR3 protein. Among almost 800,000 distinct CDR3 sequences listed, more than 45% were seen once. What was sequenced was blood. This rearrangement joins TRBV2 to TRBJ2-3; D is ambiguous. This clonotype was sampled from a man aged 25 to 40 in good health. CDR3 sequence reads: CASSTGPTQYF. CDR3 coding DNA: TGTGCCAGCTCCACTGGTCCCACGCAGTATTTT.